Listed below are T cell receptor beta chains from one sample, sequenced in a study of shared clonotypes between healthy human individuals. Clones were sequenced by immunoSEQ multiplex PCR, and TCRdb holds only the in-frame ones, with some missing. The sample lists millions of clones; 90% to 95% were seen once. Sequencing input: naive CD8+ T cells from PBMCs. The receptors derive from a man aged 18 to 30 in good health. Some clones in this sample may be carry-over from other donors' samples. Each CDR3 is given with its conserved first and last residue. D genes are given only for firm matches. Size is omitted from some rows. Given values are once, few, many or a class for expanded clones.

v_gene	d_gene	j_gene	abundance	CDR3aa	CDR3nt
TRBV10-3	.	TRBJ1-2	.	CAISESFTGTNYGYTF	TGTGCCATCAGTGAGTCATTTACAGGGACTAACTATGGCTACACCTTC
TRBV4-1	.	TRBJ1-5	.	CASSQAAGGNQPQHF	TGCGCCAGCAGCCAAGCAGCTGGCGGGAATCAGCCCCAGCATTTT
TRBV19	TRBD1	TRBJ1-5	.	CASSIPGGAVQPQHF	TGTGCCAGTAGTATTCCAGGGGGCGCGGTTCAGCCCCAGCATTTT
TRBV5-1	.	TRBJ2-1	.	CASSLGDTPVNEQFF	TGCGCCAGCAGCCTTGGGGACACCCCTGTTAATGAGCAGTTCTTC
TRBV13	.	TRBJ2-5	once	CASTTFAWGVLRTQYF	TGTGCCAGCACCACCTTCGCGTGGGGTGTCCTAAGGACCCAGTACTTC
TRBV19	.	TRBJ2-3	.	CASSGPTDTQYF	TGTGCCAGTAGTGGGCCGACAGATACGCAGTATTTT
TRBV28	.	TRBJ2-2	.	CASSPAGTDTGELFF	TGTGCCAGCAGTCCAGCCGGGACTGACACCGGGGAGCTGTTTTTT
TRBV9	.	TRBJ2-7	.	CASSVGDTYEQYF	TGTGCCAGCAGCGTAGGAGACACCTACGAGCAGTACTTC
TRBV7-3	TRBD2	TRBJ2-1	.	CASSLTSGRYNEQFF	TGTGCCAGCAGCTTAACTAGCGGGAGGTACAATGAGCAGTTCTTC
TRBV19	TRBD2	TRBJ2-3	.	CASTEKASGSSRDTQYF	TGTGCCAGTACAGAGAAGGCTAGCGGGAGTAGTAGGGATACGCAGTATTTT
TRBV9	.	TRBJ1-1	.	CASSPIRAVNTEAFF	TGTGCCAGCAGCCCTATCAGGGCAGTGAACACTGAAGCTTTCTTT